This T cell receptor (beta chain) was observed in a study of T cells in women clearing cervical HPV infection. Turning to the study itself: Case blood was drawn when the lesion was first found; control blood after infection became undetectable. Findings and caveats of the study: Richness differences could reflect unmeasured T-cell content per sample.

Libraries were prepared by immunoSEQ multiplex PCR; TCRdb keeps only in-frame clonotypes and omits some of them. The table gives under 35,000 clones; the top ten clones make up about 1.6% of it. This CDR3 has 13 residues. From germline, CDR1 is SNHLY and CDR2 FYNNEI. On this clone itself: Its matching antigen is unknown. The CDR3 goes on 3 residues after the read ends, and that part is filled in from the germline J gene.

The chain uses TRBV2 and TRBJ2-2; 9 nucleotides match TRBD1. The receptor was derived from a woman aged 18 to 69 with a cervical HPV16 infection that either progressed to CIN3+ or cleared (not recorded which). The sequenced sample consisted of blood buffy coat. The CDR3 sequence: CASRGQGNSPLFF. Incomplete CDR3 DNA: TGTGCCAGCAGGGGACAGGGTAATTCACCG.